The 28 T cell receptor beta chains given below trace back to one sample, sequenced in a study of immune cell composition in non-small cell lung cancer. Only in-frame clones appear in the TCRdb table, and some are missing; sequencing was by immunoSEQ multiplex PCR. The repertoire consists of 11,000 to 15,000 clones, with roughly 80% occurring once and the leading ten covering over 8.5%. Sequencing was carried out using lung tumor tissue. These receptors all come from a human donor with non-small cell lung cancer.

This clone occurred once. V and J are TRBV28 and TRBJ1-5; unclear D gene. The germline V gene has CDR1 MDHEN and CDR2 SYDVKM. The CDR3 runs 17 residues. The ends were cut back, 5 bases at V and 4 bases at J, with 21 bases in the middle. CDR3 sequence: CASSLGRRELKNQPQHF. The CDR3 DNA is TGTGCCAGCAGTCTAGGCCGGCGGGAATTAAAGAATCAGCCCCAGCATTTT.

The chain couples TRBV6-5 to TRBJ2-1, with TRBD2 as a possible D gene (6 bases). This CDR3 is 15 amino acids long. Germline V gives CDR1 MNHEY, CDR2 SVGAGI. V shed 4 bases and J shed 3 bases, with 13 bases lying between them. CDR3 in amino acids: CASSLGGTDYNEQFF. The CDR3 bases are TGTGCCAGCAGTTTGGGGGGAACAGACTACAATGAGCAGTTCTTC.

This chain joins TRBV28 and TRBJ2-5; no firm D call. Germline V gives CDR1 MDHEN, CDR2 SYDVKM. This CDR3 region has 11 residues. Trimming left V 3 bases short and J 4 bases short, with 3 bases between. CDR3 region: CASSLRETQYF. The CDR3 DNA follows: TGTGCCAGCAGTTTGCGAGAGACCCAGTACTTC.

The V and J genes are TRBV7-9 and TRBJ2-1; no firm D call. Per germline, CDR1 SEHNR and CDR2 FQNEAQ (reference sequence). V was trimmed by 5 bases and J by 5 bases, leaving 10 bases between them. The CDR3 totals 13 residues. DNA of the CDR3: TGTGCCAGCAGCGTACAAAATAACAATGAGCAGTTCTTC. Translated, it gives CASSVQNNNEQFF. Together with reference TRBV7-9 and TRBJ2-1, the CDR3 gives the full variable domain: DTGVSQNPRHKITKRGQNVTFRCDPISEHNRLYWYRQTLGQGPEFLTYFQNEAQLEKSRLLSDRFSAERPKGSFSTLEIQRTEQGDSAMYLCASSVQNNNEQFFGPGTRLTVL.

The chain links TRBV11-1 to TRBJ2-5, with 11 nucleotides matching TRBD1. V lost 5 bases and J lost 5; bases outside the gene matches: 7. The V gene's germline CDR1 is SGHAT and CDR2 FQDESV (reference sequence). The length of the CDR3 is 15 residues. The DNA of the CDR3 is TGTGCCAGCAGCGCCAAGGACAGGGGGCGGGAGACCCAGTACTTC. Encoded protein: CASSAKDRGRETQYF.

This rearrangement joins TRBV6-5 to TRBJ1-2; possible D gene TRBD1, 5 bases. CDR1 and CDR2 from the germline V gene are MNHEY and SVGAGI. CDR3 length: 12 residues. With 2 bases removed from V and 8 bases from J, the gap between germline ends came to 9 bases. The CDR3 sequence is CASSYGRGGYTF. The CDR3 DNA reads TGTGCCAGCAGTTACGGTCGGGGCGGCTACACCTTC.

The rearrangement joins TRBV28 to TRBJ1-2; no clear D. The germline V gene encodes CDR1 MDHEN and CDR2 SYDVKM. With 4 bases removed from V and 0 bases from J, the gap between germline ends came to 3 bases. This CDR3 is built from 12 residues. Here the CDR3 reads CASSSTNYGYTF. In nucleotides, the CDR3 is TGTGCCAGCAGTTCCACTAACTATGGCTACACCTTC.

J is TRBJ2-1 and V is TRBV10-1, with D tentatively TRBD1 (6 bases). CDR1 is WNHNN and CDR2 is SYGVQD in the germline V gene (reference sequence). Trimming removed 7 bases from V and 5 bases from J, with 15 bases in between. CDR3 length: 14 residues. As DNA, the CDR3 is TGCGCCAGCACCCCACAGGGCATACACAATGAGCAGTTCTTC. Translated, it gives CASTPQGIHNEQFF.

In the case of this clone: The germline gene is not matched at one end of the junction; a read error may be the cause. In the same sample, other DNA sequences code for this CDR3. The rearrangement uses TRBV30 and TRBJ2-3; D is perhaps TRBD1 (6 bases). Looked up from germline, CDR1 is GTSNPN and CDR2 is SVGIG (reference sequence). CDR3 length: 15 amino acids. CDR3: CAWTIGAGGTDTQYF. In DNA form, the CDR3 reads TGTGCTTGGACGATCGGGGCAGGGGGCACAGATACGCAGTATTTT.

This chain joins TRBV28 and TRBJ2-7, with 7 bases lining up with TRBD2. In germline, CDR1 is MDHEN, CDR2 SYDVKM. CDR3 length: 13 residues. The trim removed 4 bases at V and 1 base at J, leaving 1 base unmatched. CDR3 in amino acids: CASSWGGSYEQYF. CDR3 bases: TGTGCCAGCAGTTGGGGGGGATCCTACGAGCAGTACTTC.

The chain joins TRBV15 to TRBJ2-5, with D unclear. Germline CDR1 reads LNHNV; CDR2 reads YYDKDF (reference sequence). The CDR3 spans 12 residues. V was cut by 0 bases and J by 4 bases, with 3 bases left in between. DNA of the CDR3: TGTGCCACCAGCAGAGACGGAGAGACCCAGTACTTC. Amino acids: CATSRDGETQYF.

V gene TRBV6-6 combines with J gene TRBJ2-5; 10 bases align to TRBD2. After removal of 6 bases from V and 7 bases from J, the junction contained 5 bases not matched to a gene. The CDR3 length is 13 residues. Germline values: CDR1 MNHNY, CDR2 SVGAGI (reference sequence). CDR3 nucleotides: TGTGCCAGCAGATCAGCGGGAGGGGTGACCCAGTACTTC. Amino acids: CASRSAGGVTQYF.

This clone showed up just once. This chain connects TRBV4-2 to TRBJ2-5, with D perhaps matching TRBD2 (6 bases). The CDR3 covers 14 residues. V lost 1 base and J 1 base, leaving 7 bases between the germline ends. The germline CDR1 and CDR2 sequences are LGHNA and YNFKEQ. The CDR3 bases are TGTGCCAGCAGCCAAGTGGGGGGCCAAGAGACCCAGTACTTC. It codes for CASSQVGGQETQYF.

There are a few counts of this clone. The rearrangement joins TRBV18 to TRBJ1-2; D not resolved. The CDR3 contains 13 residues. V was clipped by 3 bases and J by 4 bases, with 9 bases between them. Germline-derived CDR1 and CDR2 are KGHSH and LQKENI. The CDR3 region has the DNA TGTGCCAGCTCACCCGGGGAGCGCTATGGCTACACCTTC. Its translation: CASSPGERYGYTF.

The rearrangement uses TRBV6-5 and TRBJ2-3, with a weak D call TRBD2 (6 bases). Germline CDR1 and CDR2: MNHEY and SVGAGI. The length of the CDR3 is 16 residues. The V end lost 4 bases, the J end lost 0 bases, and 14 bases lay between the germline ends. The CDR3 loop reads CASSSPSSASTDTQYF. CDR3 DNA sequence: TGTGCCAGCAGTTCCCCCTCTAGCGCGAGCACAGATACGCAGTATTTT.

V usage is TRBV2 and J usage is TRBJ2-1; D call uncertain. Germline-derived CDR1 and CDR2 are SNHLY and FYNNEI. This CDR3 spans 14 amino acids. Trimming stripped 11 bases from V and 0 bases from J, with 14 bases between. The CDR3 region has the DNA TGTGCCTCCCAGGTGCGGAGCTCCTACAATGAGCAGTTCTTC. Translating gives CASQVRSSYNEQFF. The full variable domain, in which reference TRBV2 and TRBJ2-1 provide the parts outside the CDR3, is EPEVTQTPSHQVTQMGQEVILRCVPISNHLYFYWYRQILGQKVEFLVSFYNNEISEKSEIFDDQFSVERPDGSNFTLKIRSTKLEDSAMYFCASQVRSSYNEQFFGPGTRLTVL.

The V and J genes are TRBV7-3 and TRBJ1-1, with TRBD1 matching 7 bases. The CDR3 is 12 residues long. Trimming cost V 5 bases and J 8 bases; bases outside gene matches: 5. Germline V lookup: CDR1 SGHTA, CDR2 FQGTGA. The CDR3 DNA sequence: TGTGCCAGCAGCGCCCAGGGGGTGGAAGCTTTCTTT. Amino acid sequence: CASSAQGVEAFF. The complete variable domain, with remaining parts taken from reference TRBV7-3 and TRBJ1-1, reads GAGVSQTPSNKVTEKGKYVELRCDPISGHTALYWYRQSLGQGPEFLIYFQGTGAADDSGLPNDRFFAVRPEGSVSTLKIQRTERGDSAVYLCASSAQGVEAFFGQGTRLTVV.

The V and J genes are TRBV5-1 and TRBJ2-1, with no clear D. The CDR3 contains 12 residues. Germline assignment: CDR1 SGHRS and CDR2 YFSETQ. The V and J ends lost 3 bases and 7 bases respectively, with 8 bases between them. The CDR3 coding sequence is TGCGCCAGCAGCTCGGAAGATAATGAGCAGTTCTTC. Translation: CASSSEDNEQFF.

CDR3 DNA: TGTGCCAGCAGCTCGGGGACTAGCGGGAGAACAGATACGCAGTATTTT. As protein: CASSSGTSGRTDTQYF. The V call is TRBV7-7, the J call TRBJ2-3; 14 bases are shared with TRBD2. Germline V gives CDR1 SSHAT, CDR2 FNYEAQ (reference sequence). This CDR3 region has 16 residues. V lost 4 bases to trimming and J lost 3 bases; unmatched junction nucleotides: 3.

This chain links TRBV19 with TRBJ2-5; 8 bases fit TRBD2. V shed 1 base and J 4 bases; nucleotides not matched to a gene: 11. The germline CDR1 and CDR2 sequences are LNHDA and SQIVND (reference sequence). The CDR3 is made up of 17 amino acids. The CDR3 is CASSIVPSGSRRETQYF. As DNA, the CDR3 is TGTGCCAGTAGTATAGTTCCGAGCGGGAGCCGGAGAGAGACCCAGTACTTC.

The J gene is TRBJ2-3, the V gene TRBV29-1; the D gene is possibly TRBD1 (5 bases). V lost 4 bases and J 3 bases, leaving 11 bases between the germline ends. The CDR3 has 13 residues. Germline CDR1 SQVTM, CDR2 ANQGSEA. This chain's CDR3 is CSVARVGTDTQYF. CDR3 nucleotides: TGCAGCGTTGCCAGGGTAGGGACAGATACGCAGTATTTT.

V gene TRBV6-1 combines with J gene TRBJ2-7, with D hard to call. From germline, CDR1 is MNHNS and CDR2 SASEGT. The CDR3 totals 10 residues. The V end was cut by 6 bases, the J end by 6 bases, with 6 bases between. CDR3 sequence: CASRNFEQYF. The CDR3 DNA follows: TGTGCCAGCAGAAATTTCGAGCAGTACTTC.

The CDR3 sequence is CASSQGLASENIQYF. For the CDR3, the DNA is TGCGCCAGCAGCCAAGGTCTTGCGAGCGAAAACATTCAGTACTTC. The V call is TRBV4-1, the J call TRBJ2-4; unclear D gene. CDR3 length: 15 residues. Germline V gene data show CDR1 as MGHRA and CDR2 as YSYEKL. The germline V and J ends were trimmed by 1 base and 5 bases, with 12 bases remaining between them.

As DNA, the CDR3 is TGTGCCAGCAGCTCGACGTTCCGGGCTGGCAATGAGCAGTTCTTC. Its protein product is CASSSTFRAGNEQFF. This sequence joins TRBV5-5 and TRBJ2-1; D gene ambiguous. The CDR3 covers 15 residues. Trimming left V 3 bases short and J 6 bases short, with 16 bases between. Germline CDR1 and CDR2: SGHKS and YYEKEE (reference sequence).

The genes are TRBV28 and TRBJ2-1, with 8 positions matching TRBD1. Germline CDR1 reads MDHEN; CDR2 reads SYDVKM. Trimming removed 5 bases from V and 5 bases from J; junction bases left unmatched: 8. This CDR3 is built from 15 residues. Here the CDR3 reads CASSPGGSSDNEQFF. Here the CDR3 DNA reads TGTGCCAGCAGTCCAGGGGGCTCTTCGGACAATGAGCAGTTCTTC.

This rearrangement joins TRBV2 to TRBJ1-4; D is possibly TRBD1 (5 bases). Germline CDR1 is SNHLY and CDR2 is FYNNEI. With 4 bases removed from V and 3 bases from J, the gap between germline ends came to 12 bases. The CDR3 consists of 15 residues. The CDR3 sequence is CASSAGQGPNEKLFF. The DNA of the CDR3 is TGTGCCAGCAGTGCAGGGCAGGGCCCTAATGAAAAACTGTTTTTT.

CDR3 in DNA: TGTGCCACGGGACTAGATTACTCCTACGAGCAGTACTTC. Encoded protein: CATGLDYSYEQYF. The chain employs TRBV15 and TRBJ2-7; 8 bases map to TRBD2. Unmatched junction bases numbered 4, after V lost 9 bases and J lost 0 bases. This CDR3 region has 13 residues. CDR1 is LNHNV and CDR2 is YYDKDF in the germline V gene (reference sequence).

The chain is built from TRBV5-1 and TRBJ2-1; no clear D gene. Trimming pared 1 base from V and 8 bases from J, leaving 10 bases between. This CDR3 comprises 13 residues. CDR1 is SGHRS, CDR2 YFSETQ, per germline. CDR3 coding DNA: TGCGCCAGCAGCTTGAGGACCAGGCATGAGCAGTTCTTC. Protein: CASSLRTRHEQFF.